Listed below are T cell receptor beta chains from one sample, sequenced in a study of shared clonotypes between healthy human individuals. The data were produced by immunoSEQ multiplex PCR, yet TCRdb's version contains in-frame clones alone and is incomplete. The sample shows 1 million to 1.2 million clones, about 80% of them seen only once. The sequencing input was memory CD4+ T cells from PBMCs. The source of these receptors is a man between 18 and 29 years old in good health. Some clones in this sample may be carry-over from other donors' samples. CDR3s include the opening cysteine and the closing phenylalanine or tryptophan. Fields, in order: CDR3 DNA, CDR3 protein, V gene, J gene, D gene, clone size. The D gene is left open where the match is weak. Clone size is given for some rows only: seen once, a few or many times, or a class if the clone is expanded.

TGTGCCACCAGCCGGGACAGGGGCCGTGAGCAGTACTTC	CATSRDRGREQYF	TRBV15	TRBJ2-7	TRBD1	NA
TGTGCCAGCAGTTTACTGGGGGCGCGCACCGGGGAGCTGTTTTTT	CASSLLGARTGELFF	TRBV27	TRBJ2-2	NA	NA
TGTGCCAGCAGCGCGGAAATAGCGGGAGGGCAAGAGACCCAGTACTTC	CASSAEIAGGQETQYF	TRBV7-3	TRBJ2-5	TRBD2	NA
TGCGCCAGCAGCTCAACAGGGAATTACCAAGAGACCCAGTACTTC	CASSSTGNYQETQYF	TRBV5-1	TRBJ2-5	NA	NA
TGTGCCAGCAGTCCGCGGACAGGGCCTCAGCCCCAGCATTTT	CASSPRTGPQPQHF	TRBV28	TRBJ1-5	TRBD1	once
TGTGCCAGCAGTTACTCGTTCCGCCCCGATACGCAGTATTTT	CASSYSFRPDTQYF	TRBV6-5	TRBJ2-3	NA	NA
TGTGCCTGGAGTGGGGGACTAGCGGTCTACGAGCAGTACTTC	CAWSGGLAVYEQYF	TRBV30	TRBJ2-7	TRBD2	NA
TGTGCCAGCAGCTCCTCGGGACAGATTAACTATGGCTACACCTTC	CASSSSGQINYGYTF	TRBV28	TRBJ1-2	TRBD1	NA
TGTGCCAGCAGCTTAGCTAGCGTGGGAACCTACGAGCAGTACTTC	CASSLASVGTYEQYF	TRBV7-2	TRBJ2-7	NA	once
TGCGCCAGCAGCAGGGGACCGCCGGAAGATAACTATGGCTACACCTTC	CASSRGPPEDNYGYTF	TRBV5-1	TRBJ1-2	NA	once
TGTGCCAGCAGCTTGGGCGGATTCACTGAAGCTTTCTTT	CASSLGGFTEAFF	TRBV7-2	TRBJ1-1	NA	few
TGTGCCAGCAGCCGTGCACGGGAAGCCGGGGAGCTGTTTTTT	CASSRAREAGELFF	TRBV7-3	TRBJ2-2	NA	NA
TGTGCCAGCAGCCCACTATCATTGGCCAGCAACAACCGGGGCTACGAGCAGTACTTC	CASSPLSLASNNRGYEQYF	TRBV11-2	TRBJ2-7	NA	NA
TGTGCCAGCAGTGAAGTGGGAGGGCCGGGGAATGAGCAGTTCTTC	CASSEVGGPGNEQFF	TRBV2	TRBJ2-1	TRBD2	NA
TGTGCCAGCATTAGGCGCTATAGGGAGCAGTACTTC	CASIRRYREQYF	TRBV2	TRBJ2-7	NA	NA
TGTGCCTGGACCACGTGGGCCGGGGAGACCCAGTACTTC	CAWTTWAGETQYF	TRBV30	TRBJ2-5	NA	NA
TGTGCCATCGGCGGACAGGCGACTTCCTACAATGAGCAGTTCTTC	CAIGGQATSYNEQFF	TRBV10-3	TRBJ2-1	TRBD1	few
TGCGCCAGCTGCCTGGACAGGGGGTACAATGAGCAGTTCTTC	CASCLDRGYNEQFF	TRBV5-1	TRBJ2-1	TRBD1	NA
TGTGCCAGCAGTTTAGCGTCAGACAGAGCGAATCGGGCTTGGGCCCAGCATTTT	CASSLASDRANRAWAQHF	TRBV28	TRBJ1-5	NA	once
TGTGCCAGCAGACCTCTAGCGAGAAGCACAGATACGCAGTATTTT	CASRPLARSTDTQYF	TRBV7-8	TRBJ2-3	NA	NA
TGTGCCAGCAGCTTAGGCCCCCAGCCCACAGATACGCAGTATTTT	CASSLGPQPTDTQYF	TRBV11-3	TRBJ2-3	NA	NA
TGTGCCAGCAGGACTAGCGGGAGCAAGTACAATGAGCAGTTCTTC	CASRTSGSKYNEQFF	TRBV28	TRBJ2-1	TRBD2	NA
TGTGCCAGCAGCGGGTCCCCCAACATCGGGACCCAGTACTTC	CASSGSPNIGTQYF	TRBV6-1	TRBJ2-5	NA	NA
TGTGCCAGGCCCGGGCGCACAGATACGCAGTATTTT	CARPGRTDTQYF	TRBV19	TRBJ2-3	NA	NA
TGTGCCAGCAGTTACGTGTCGAGAGAGACCCAGTACTTC	CASSYVSRETQYF	TRBV6-5	TRBJ2-5	NA	few
TGTGCCCCGAAAGGGGGGGTAAGATGCAATGAGCAGTTCTTC	CAPKGGVRCNEQFF	TRBV6-5	TRBJ2-1	NA	NA
TGTGCCAGCAAACTGCAACTAGCGTCAGATACGCAGTATTTT	CASKLQLASDTQYF	TRBV6-5	TRBJ2-3	TRBD2	NA
TGTGCCAGCAGCCCAGGGACAGGGATCAGGGTCACTGAAGCTTTCTTT	CASSPGTGIRVTEAFF	TRBV7-9	TRBJ1-1	TRBD1	NA
TGTGCCAGCAGCCTCGGGACGGGGCACCTGTACGAGCAGTACTTC	CASSLGTGHLYEQYF	TRBV11-3	TRBJ2-7	NA	NA
TGTGCCAGCCCGGGAGTTAACTCTGGAAACACCATATATTTT	CASPGVNSGNTIYF	TRBV6-1	TRBJ1-3	NA	NA
TGTGCCAGCAGCGCAAGGACAGTAAATCAGCCCCAGCATTTT	CASSARTVNQPQHF	TRBV7-2	TRBJ1-5	NA	once
TGTGCCAGCAGCCAAGAGCCCCACAGGGCAACTAATGAAAAACTGTTTTTT	CASSQEPHRATNEKLFF	TRBV4-2	TRBJ1-4	NA	few
TGTGCCAGCAGTCCCGGTAACCATCCCTATGGCTACACCTTC	CASSPGNHPYGYTF	TRBV6-1	TRBJ1-2	NA	once
TGTGCCAGCAGTGAAGGGCCAGGGAGGGCCTACGAGCAGTACTTC	CASSEGPGRAYEQYF	TRBV6-1	TRBJ2-7	TRBD2	NA
TGCGCCAGCATCCCGCCGCTCAGCACAGATACGCAGTATTTT	CASIPPLSTDTQYF	TRBV23-1	TRBJ2-3	NA	NA
TGCGCCAGCAGCGTGTCCTTTAGCTCCGGGGAGCTGTTTTTT	CASSVSFSSGELFF	TRBV5-1	TRBJ2-2	NA	NA
TGTGCCAGCCTGGACTCTGGAAACACCATATATTTT	CASLDSGNTIYF	TRBV6-4	TRBJ1-3	NA	many
TGTGCCAGCAGCTTCAGACAGGAGAACACTGAAGCTTTCTTT	CASSFRQENTEAFF	TRBV7-2	TRBJ1-1	NA	few
TGTGCCAGCAAAGACAGGGTAAACACCGGGGAGCTGTTTTTT	CASKDRVNTGELFF	TRBV6-5	TRBJ2-2	TRBD1	NA
TGTGCCAGCAGCTTAATCGGGAGGGTCACAGATACGCAGTATTTT	CASSLIGRVTDTQYF	TRBV7-3	TRBJ2-3	TRBD2	NA